This is a list of T cell receptor beta chains from one sample in a study of Ad26.COV2.S vaccination and SARS-CoV-2 variants. Profiled with immunoSEQ multiplex PCR; TCRdb holds only in-frame clones, not every one. The table shows around 300,000 clones, with less than 90% occurring only once. Sequenced here: peripheral blood, sampled in a trial of Ad26.COV2.S vaccine versus placebo. The receptor set was obtained from a person between 18 and 65 years old who received the Ad26.COV2.S COVID-19 vaccine or a placebo. Each CDR3 is given with its conserved first and last residue. D genes are given only for firm matches. Clone sizes are given selectively: once, few, many, or a class where the clone is expanded.

cdr3_length clone_size j_call d_call v_call cdr3_aa cdr3_nt
15 NA TRBJ1-3 NA TRBV20-1 CSAIDRSHSGNTIYF TGCAGTGCTATTGATAGGTCTCACTCTGGAAACACCATATATTTT
16 NA TRBJ2-2 NA TRBV5-8 CASSLYRAGSTGELFF TGTGCCAGCAGCCTCTACAGGGCCGGAAGCACCGGGGAGCTGTTTTTT
14 NA TRBJ2-7 NA TRBV5-6 CASSLRFGSYEQYF TGTGCCAGCAGCCTTCGTTTTGGGTCTTACGAGCAGTACTTC
13 NA TRBJ2-7 NA TRBV12-3/TRBV12-4 CASSFRVFYEQYF TGTGCCAGCAGTTTTCGGGTTTTCTACGAGCAGTACTTC
16 NA TRBJ2-1 TRBD1 TRBV4-2 CASSQDKGTGGSEQFF TGTGCCAGCAGCCAAGATAAGGGGACAGGGGGCTCTGAGCAGTTCTTC
13 NA TRBJ2-3 NA TRBV19 CASSPRIRDTQYF TGTGCCAGTAGTCCCCGAATTAGAGATACGCAGTATTTT
15 NA TRBJ1-1 TRBD1 TRBV4-3 CASSQWTGGGTEAFF TGCGCCAGCAGCCAGTGGACAGGGGGGGGCACTGAAGCTTTCTTT
12 NA TRBJ1-2 TRBD1 TRBV24-1 CATSDLGGGYTF TGTGCCACCAGTGATTTAGGGGGCGGCTACACCTTC
12 NA TRBJ1-1 NA TRBV29-1 CSVGGPTTEAFF TGCAGCGTTGGTGGGCCTACCACTGAAGCTTTCTTT
15 NA TRBJ1-2 NA TRBV7-9 CASSLASSGREGYTF TGTGCCAGCAGCCTAGCGTCGTCAGGGCGGGAGGGCTACACCTTC
12 NA TRBJ2-5 NA TRBV9 CASSFKGETQYF TGTGCCAGCAGCTTTAAGGGAGAGACCCAGTACTTC
15 NA TRBJ2-7 TRBD1 TRBV27 CASSLQTGDTYEQYF TGTGCCAGCAGTTTGCAGACAGGGGATACCTACGAGCAGTACTTC
18 NA TRBJ1-5 NA TRBV28 CASSLARGPTYSNQPQHF TGTGCCAGCAGTTTAGCGCGGGGTCCAACCTATAGCAATCAGCCCCAGCATTTT
14 many TRBJ1-2 TRBD1 TRBV7-6 CASSWKDRDYGYTF TGTGCCAGCAGCTGGAAGGACAGGGACTATGGCTACACCTTC
13 once TRBJ2-2 NA TRBV12-3/TRBV12-4 CASSFTFPGELFF TGTGCCAGCAGTTTTACGTTCCCCGGGGAGCTGTTTTTT
11 NA TRBJ1-2 NA TRBV18 CASSPGDGYTF TGTGCCAGCTCACCAGGGGATGGCTACACCTTC
13 NA TRBJ2-7 TRBD1 TRBV29-1 CSVLTGGKYEQYF TGCAGCGTTCTGACAGGGGGCAAGTACGAGCAGTACTTC
14 once TRBJ1-6 NA TRBV6-2/TRBV6-3 CASSSQGMHSPLHF TGTGCCAGCAGTTCCCAGGGGATGCATTCACCCCTCCACTTT
16 NA TRBJ1-1 TRBD1 TRBV6-2/TRBV6-3 CVSSTSGTGLGTEAFF TGTGTCAGCAGTACTTCCGGGACAGGGTTGGGCACTGAAGCTTTCTTT
14 NA TRBJ2-4 NA TRBV27 CASSSTWGENIQYF TGTGCCAGCAGTTCGACCTGGGGAGAAAACATTCAGTACTTC
18 once TRBJ2-1 TRBD2 TRBV7-6 CASSTTSGSSSAYNEQFF TGTGCCAGCAGCACGACTAGCGGGTCTTCTTCAGCCTACAATGAGCAGTTCTTC
13 few TRBJ1-1 NA TRBV6-4 CASSAEGNTEAFF TGTGCCAGCAGTGCAGAGGGGAACACTGAAGCTTTCTTT
15 NA TRBJ1-4 NA TRBV5-1 CASSLSAETNEKLFF TGCGCCAGCAGCTTGTCGGCAGAGACTAATGAAAAACTGTTTTTT
15 NA TRBJ1-5 NA TRBV19 CASSIGVSPVEPQHF TGTGCCAGTAGTATTGGAGTCAGCCCAGTGGAGCCCCAGCATTTT
16 NA TRBJ2-7 TRBD1 TRBV28 CASSNLPGTGKYEQYF TGTGCCAGCAGTAATCTTCCCGGGACAGGGAAATACGAGCAGTACTTC
15 once TRBJ2-3 NA TRBV4-3 CASSQVERSTDTQYF TGCGCCAGCAGCCAAGTGGAGCGTAGCACAGATACGCAGTATTTT
13 NA TRBJ2-3 NA TRBV10-1 CASSEFNTDTQYF TGCGCCAGCAGTGAGTTCAACACAGATACGCAGTATTTT
14 NA TRBJ1-2 NA TRBV2 CASSLTGPAYGYTF TGTGCCAGCAGCCTCACCGGACCGGCCTATGGCTACACCTTC
17 NA TRBJ2-3 TRBD2 TRBV5-1 CASSLPGTSTHVDTQYF TGCGCCAGCAGCCTGCCCGGGACTAGCACCCATGTGGATACGCAGTATTTT
16 NA TRBJ1-1 TRBD1 TRBV27 CASRILSGTGDTEAFF TGTGCCAGCAGGATCCTTTCCGGGACAGGGGACACTGAAGCTTTCTTT
17 NA TRBJ2-7 TRBD2 TRBV4-3 CASSQDPSGRSMYEQYF TGCGCCAGCAGCCAAGATCCTAGCGGGAGATCGATGTACGAGCAGTACTTC
15 NA TRBJ2-1 NA TRBV7-2 CASSLGVSAHNEQFF TGTGCCAGCAGCTTAGGGGTTAGCGCCCACAATGAGCAGTTCTTC
15 NA TRBJ2-1 NA TRBV4-3 CASSQERGTYNEQFF TGCGCCAGCAGCCAAGAGAGAGGAACCTACAATGAGCAGTTCTTC
12 few TRBJ1-3 NA TRBV3-1/TRBV3-2 CASSQSGNTIYF TGTGCCAGCAGCCAATCCGGAAACACCATATATTTT
15 NA TRBJ2-2 TRBD1 TRBV2 CASSPRDRASGELFF TGTGCCAGCAGCCCCCGGGACAGGGCTTCCGGGGAGCTGTTTTTT
16 NA TRBJ2-3 TRBD2 TRBV7-2 CASSYSSGRATDTQYF TGTGCCAGCAGCTATTCTAGCGGGAGGGCCACAGATACGCAGTATTTT
18 NA TRBJ1-1 TRBD1 TRBV4-3 CASSHGTGAITLNTEAFF TGCGCCAGCAGCCACGGGACAGGGGCGATTACTTTGAACACTGAAGCTTTCTTT
15 NA TRBJ1-4 TRBD1 TRBV6-5 CASRSGTGGGEKLFF TGTGCCAGCAGATCCGGGACAGGGGGCGGTGAAAAACTGTTTTTT
13 NA TRBJ2-1 NA TRBV27 CASSLRVYNEQFF TGTGCCAGCAGTTTACGGGTATACAATGAGCAGTTCTTC
12 once TRBJ2-5 NA TRBV12-3/TRBV12-4 CASTTYQETQYF TGTGCCAGTACAACGTACCAAGAGACCCAGTACTTC
15 NA TRBJ2-1 NA TRBV6-5 CASTNARGGYNEQFF TGTGCCAGCACTAACGCCAGGGGCGGGTACAATGAGCAGTTCTTC
15 NA TRBJ2-1 NA TRBV4-1 CASSQEVRGYNEQFF TGCGCCAGCAGCCAAGAGGTCAGGGGATACAATGAGCAGTTCTTC
15 NA TRBJ1-3 NA TRBV7-2 CASSSGHYSGNTIYF TGTGCCAGCAGCTCTGGCCACTACTCTGGAAACACCATATATTTT
14 few TRBJ1-6 NA TRBV28 CASSLSTGYSPLHF TGTGCCAGCAGTCTCAGCACGGGCTATTCACCCCTCCACTTT
18 NA TRBJ2-1 TRBD1 TRBV19 CASSIDLRRAGGHNEQFF TGTGCCAGTAGTATAGATCTCCGGCGGGCAGGGGGACACAATGAGCAGTTCTTC
15 NA TRBJ1-6 NA TRBV19 CASSMDPSYNSPLHF TGTGCCAGTAGTATGGACCCCTCCTATAATTCACCCCTCCACTTT
17 NA TRBJ2-3 NA TRBV4-2 CASSQDGNGGGTDTQYF TGTGCCAGCAGCCAGGACGGGAATGGCGGGGGCACAGATACGCAGTATTTT
15 once TRBJ2-1 NA TRBV6-4 CASSDSSAGYNEQFF TGTGCCAGCAGTGACTCCTCTGCGGGCTACAATGAGCAGTTCTTC
12 many TRBJ1-1 NA TRBV12-3/TRBV12-4 CASSPDRPEAFF TGTGCCAGCAGCCCCGACAGACCTGAAGCTTTCTTT
15 NA TRBJ2-7 NA TRBV3-1/TRBV3-2 CASSQVLQGPYEQYF TGTGCCAGCAGCCAAGTCTTACAGGGCCCCTACGAGCAGTACTTC
16 NA TRBJ2-1 NA TRBV7-9 CASSIDSVISYNEQFF TGTGCCAGCAGCATAGATAGTGTAATCTCCTACAATGAGCAGTTCTTC
14 NA TRBJ2-1 NA TRBV5-1 CASSLGGRYNEQFF TGCGCCAGCAGCTTGGGGGGGCGCTACAATGAGCAGTTCTTC
18 NA TRBJ1-5 NA TRBV4-3 CASSQEVGGSRSNQPQHF TGCGCCAGCAGCCAAGAGGTCGGGGGATCCCGGAGCAATCAGCCCCAGCATTTT
15 NA TRBJ2-1 TRBD2 TRBV14 CASSLRGTSGNEQFF TGTGCCAGCAGCCTCCGAGGGACTAGCGGTAATGAGCAGTTCTTC
17 NA TRBJ1-6 NA TRBV7-9 CASSATGSSSYNSPLHF TGTGCCAGCAGCGCCACGGGTTCTAGCTCCTATAATTCACCCCTCCACTTT
12 NA TRBJ2-7 NA TRBV2 CASSLGIYEQYF TGTGCCAGCAGTCTGGGGATCTACGAGCAGTACTTC
16 NA TRBJ1-1 NA TRBV5-5 CASSLVLSEGNTEAFF TGTGCCAGCAGCTTGGTACTGTCGGAGGGGAACACTGAAGCTTTCTTT
12 NA TRBJ1-4 NA TRBV28 CASSLRDEKLFF TGTGCCAGCAGCTTGAGGGACGAAAAACTGTTTTTT